This entry lists 30 T cell receptor beta chains sequenced from one sample in a study of shared clonotypes between healthy human individuals. Only in-frame clones appear in the TCRdb table, and some are missing; sequencing was by immunoSEQ multiplex PCR. The table shows millions of clones, with about 93% occurring only once. Naive CD8 cells lacked CD45RO and underwent positive selection for CCR7, leaving out terminally differentiated effector memory CD45RA+ cells. Specimen: naive CD8+ T cells from PBMCs. The origin of the receptors is a man aged 18 to 29 in good health. Some clones in this sample may be carry-over from other donors' samples.

This clone was found once. The genes are TRBV6-5 and TRBJ1-2; 7 positions agree with TRBD1. Trimming at V came to 7 bases and at J to 0 bases, leaving 5 bases not matched to a gene. The CDR3 covers 14 residues. Germline CDR1 MNHEY, CDR2 SVGAGI. CDR3 loop: CASTMGQPNYGYTF. The CDR3 nucleotides are TGTGCCAGCACTATGGGACAGCCTAACTATGGCTACACCTTC.

The chain combines TRBV27 with TRBJ2-7; 7 nucleotides agree with TRBD1. Germline V gene data show CDR1 as MNHEY and CDR2 as SMNVEV (reference sequence). The CDR3 has 14 amino acids. V was pared by 2 bases and J by 4 bases, with 5 bases of the junction left unmatched. The CDR3 nucleotides read TGTGCCAGCAGTTTACAGGGGGAGTGGTACGAGCAGTACTTC. This sequence encodes CASSLQGEWYEQYF.

This clone was seen just once. The CDR3: CASSEVGGDYGYTF. The CDR3 DNA is TGCGCCAGCAGTGAGGTGGGGGGGGACTATGGCTACACCTTC. The chain employs TRBV10-2 and TRBJ1-2, with D possibly being TRBD1 (5 bases). CDR1 is WSHSY, CDR2 SAAADI, per germline. The CDR3 extends over 14 amino acids. V lost 2 bases, J lost 3 bases, and 10 bases lay in between.

The V call is TRBV5-1, the J call TRBJ2-4; maybe TRBD1 (6 bases). CDR3 length: 16 amino acids. Germline values: CDR1 SGHRS, CDR2 YFSETQ. V gave up 0 bases and J gave up 0 bases, with 10 bases separating them. CDR3 residues: CASSLVQGLAKNIQYF. The DNA of the CDR3 is TGCGCCAGCAGCTTGGTACAGGGATTAGCCAAAAACATTCAGTACTTC.

J is TRBJ2-1 and V is TRBV27; 11 bases are a match to TRBD2. Germline-derived CDR1 and CDR2 are MNHEY and SMNVEV (reference sequence). The CDR3 is 17 residues long. The trim removed 2 bases at V and 7 bases at J, leaving 10 bases unmatched. The CDR3 DNA is TGTGCCAGCAGTTTAGGCCTAGCGGGAGGCTTCGGGAATGAGCAGTTCTTC. It is translated as CASSLGLAGGFGNEQFF.

This chain uses TRBV5-6 with TRBJ2-1; D unresolved. The CDR3 contains 13 residues. Germline assignment: CDR1 SGHDT and CDR2 YYEEEE. V lost 5 bases, J lost 10 bases, and 16 bases lay in between. The DNA of the CDR3 is TGTGCCAGCAGTCCCTGGGCGACACCAGAGCAGTTCTTC. Protein product: CASSPWATPEQFF. The full variable domain, its missing parts supplied by reference TRBV5-6 and TRBJ2-1, is DAGVTQSPTHLIKTRGQQVTLRCSPKSGHDTVSWYQQALGQGPQFIFQYYEEEERQRGNFPDRFSGHQFPNYSSELNVNALLLGDSALYLCASSPWATPEQFFGPGTRLTVL.

J is TRBJ2-2 and V is TRBV28; D is ambiguous. The CDR3 length is 14 residues. The germline CDR1 and CDR2 sequences are MDHEN and SYDVKM. Trimming removed 7 bases from V and 1 base from J, with 10 bases in between. CDR3 in amino acids: CASKQTENTGELFF. The CDR3 DNA reads as TGTGCCAGCAAACAAACAGAGAACACCGGGGAGCTGTTTTTT.

The V call is TRBV29-1, the J call TRBJ2-2; D is perhaps TRBD1 (5 bases). The CDR3 is 16 amino acids. The germline CDR1 and CDR2 sequences are SQVTM and ANQGSEA. V shed 1 base and J shed 1 base, with 13 bases lying between them. The CDR3 loop reads CSVEVFSTVNTGELFF. The CDR3 bases are TGCAGCGTTGAAGTATTTTCGACAGTGAACACCGGGGAGCTGTTTTTT.

V gene TRBV7-2 combines with J gene TRBJ2-1; D remains unclear. Trimming pared 1 base from V and 0 bases from J, leaving 7 bases between. This CDR3 is 15 amino acids long. Germline assignment: CDR1 SGHTA and CDR2 FQGNSA. The CDR3 bases are TGTGCCAGCAGCTTAGGGGTGAGCTCCTACAATGAGCAGTTCTTC. Protein sequence: CASSLGVSSYNEQFF. Looking up the rest from reference TRBV7-2 and TRBJ2-1 gives the full variable domain: GAGVSQSPSNKVTEKGKDVELRCDPISGHTALYWYRQSLGQGLEFLIYFQGNSAPDKSGLPSDRFSAERTGGSVSTLTIQRTQQEDSAVYLCASSLGVSSYNEQFFGPGTRLTVL.

The J gene is TRBJ1-4, the V gene TRBV21-1. TRBV21-1 is given as a pseudogene. The CDR3 spans 15 residues. CDR3 coding DNA: TGTGCCAGCAGCATCCCGGGACGGCACAATGAAAAACTGTTTTTT. Translated, it gives CASSIPGRHNEKLFF.

The rearrangement joins TRBV19 to TRBJ1-1, with TRBD1 matching over 7 bases. The length of the CDR3 is 14 residues. With 7 bases clipped from V and 4 bases from J, the junction kept 9 bases outside the gene matches. Germline V gives CDR1 LNHDA, CDR2 SQIVND (reference sequence). CDR3 protein: CASTILRGGTEAFF. In nucleotides, the CDR3 is TGTGCCAGTACAATCCTCAGGGGGGGCACTGAAGCTTTCTTT.

This clone was counted between two and nine times. This sample includes further DNA sequences coding for the same CDR3. This rearrangement joins TRBV5-1 to TRBJ1-1; D is uncertain. CDR1 and CDR2 from the germline V gene are SGHRS and YFSETQ. The CDR3 is 11 residues long. The V and J ends lost 0 bases and 8 bases respectively, with 5 bases between them. CDR3 sequence (DNA): TGCGCCAGCAGCTTGGGGTTGGAAGCTTTCTTT. As protein: CASSLGLEAFF.

A remark on this clone: This sample includes further DNA sequences coding for the same CDR3. The rearrangement joins TRBV29-1 to TRBJ2-1; a possible D gene is TRBD2 (5 bases). The CDR3 covers 11 residues. The germline gives CDR1 SQVTM, CDR2 ANQGSEA. Trimming took off 1 base at V and 7 bases at J, with 5 bases between the two ends. The CDR3 reads CSVEGGNEQFF. The CDR3 bases are TGCAGCGTTGAAGGCGGGAATGAGCAGTTCTTC.

The chain combines TRBV6-5 with TRBJ2-7, with 7 bases that match TRBD2. The CDR3 spans 11 residues. V lost 6 bases and J lost 7; bases outside the gene matches: 3. Germline-derived CDR1 and CDR2 are MNHEY and SVGAGI. The DNA for the CDR3 is TGTGCCAGCAGCCGGGGGGAAGAGCAGTACTTC. This encodes CASSRGEEQYF.

J is TRBJ1-2 and V is TRBV28; tentatively, D is TRBD1 (6 bases). Deletions cut 6 bases from V and 8 bases from J, with 19 bases between. This CDR3 is built from 14 residues. Germline V lookup: CDR1 MDHEN, CDR2 SYDVKM. The CDR3 DNA reads TGTGCCAGCAGCCAAAAGTGGGGGCCGGAAGGCTACACCTTC. Encoded protein: CASSQKWGPEGYTF.

Remarks on this clone: Compared with germline, one end of the junction differs, possibly owing to a read error. The rearrangement joins TRBV4-3 to TRBJ2-7; no clear D. The CDR3 sequence is 15 residues long. CDR1 is LGHNA, CDR2 YSLEER, per germline. The CDR3 DNA reads as TGCGCCAGCAGCCAAGATCCCAGCCCCGAGGCGTCTCCTGTCTTC. Encoded protein: CASSQDPSPEASPVF.

Worth noting for this clone: The sample holds other DNA sequences that translate to the same CDR3. The chain recombines TRBV5-6 with TRBJ1-1, with no clear D. Per germline, CDR1 SGHDT and CDR2 YYEEEE. V was pared by 6 bases and J by 5 bases, with 17 bases between. The CDR3 totals 14 residues. CDR3 region: CASTLDESYTEAFF. CDR3 sequence (DNA): TGTGCCAGCACTCTGGACGAGAGCTATACTGAAGCTTTCTTT. Full variable domain (outside the CDR3, taken from reference TRBV5-6 and TRBJ1-1): DAGVTQSPTHLIKTRGQQVTLRCSPKSGHDTVSWYQQALGQGPQFIFQYYEEEERQRGNFPDRFSGHQFPNYSSELNVNALLLGDSALYLCASTLDESYTEAFFGQGTRLTVV.

This clone appeared a single time. This chain links TRBV29-1 with TRBJ2-5; D remains unclear. This CDR3 contains 9 residues. The V end was cut by 5 bases, the J end by 5 bases, with 3 bases between. Germline loops: CDR1 SQVTM, CDR2 ANQGSEA. The CDR3 here is CSVSETQYF. CDR3 coding DNA: TGCAGCGTTTCGGAGACCCAGTACTTC.

Notes on this clone: Other DNA sequences of this sample code for an identical CDR3. V usage is TRBV19 and J usage is TRBJ1-5; D is unclear. CDR1 is LNHDA and CDR2 is SQIVND in the germline V gene (reference sequence). The CDR3 contains 15 residues. Trimming took 0 bases from V and 4 from J, leaving 10 bases between them. The CDR3 nucleotides read TGTGCCAGTAGTATAGATCTTGAGAATAATCAGCCCCAGCATTTT. Translated, it gives CASSIDLENNQPQHF.

This chain uses TRBV11-2 with TRBJ2-7; D remains unclear. CDR1 and CDR2 from the germline V gene are SGHAT and FQNNGV. V was clipped by 1 base and J by 2 bases, with 12 bases between them. The CDR3 totals 15 residues. This CDR3 reads CASSLVSLPAYEQYF. CDR3 bases: TGTGCCAGCAGCTTAGTTTCTCTTCCCGCCTACGAGCAGTACTTC.

This chain connects TRBV9 to TRBJ2-3; 11 bases fit TRBD2. CDR1 is SGDLS, CDR2 YYNGEE, per germline. V shed 4 bases and J 3 bases; nucleotides not matched to a gene: 10. The CDR3 sequence is 17 residues long. The CDR3 protein is CASSTTTTSGRTDTQYF. CDR3 nucleotides: TGTGCCAGCAGCACCACAACTACTAGCGGGAGAACAGATACGCAGTATTTT.

The CDR3 DNA follows: TGTGCCAGCAGTTCGCCCCCTAGCGGAGAATACGAGCAGTACTTC. Translated: CASSSPPSGEYEQYF. The rearrangement joins TRBV7-2 to TRBJ2-7; TRBD2 matches at 7 bases. The germline gives CDR1 SGHTA, CDR2 FQGNSA. The ends lost 6 bases at V and 4 bases at J; junction bases unmatched: 12. The CDR3 is 15 amino acids.

V and J are TRBV11-2 and TRBJ2-1; 7 bases fit TRBD1. This CDR3 contains 15 residues. Germline V lookup: CDR1 SGHAT, CDR2 FQNNGV. The J segment lost 8 bases and the V segment lost 4 bases, leaving 11 bases of the junction unmatched. The CDR3 DNA is TGTGCCAGCAGCTCAAGGACAGGAAAGGGCTATGAGCAGTTCTTC. Amino acids: CASSSRTGKGYEQFF.

This chain connects TRBV5-6 to TRBJ1-1; possibly TRBD1 for D (5 bases). Germline V lookup: CDR1 SGHDT, CDR2 YYEEEE. Trimming cost V 3 bases and J 7 bases, with 16 bases left between them. The CDR3 has 14 residues. The CDR3 region has the DNA TGTGCCAGCAGCTGGGCGCTAACAGGAATTGAAGCTTTCTTT. Protein product: CASSWALTGIEAFF.

The chain recombines TRBV27 with TRBJ2-7, with 11 positions matching TRBD1. Losses at the gene ends were 5 bases for V and 6 bases for J; bases not matched to a gene: 9. Germline V CDR1 and CDR2: MNHEY, SMNVEV (reference sequence). This CDR3 spans 15 amino acids. The CDR3 coding sequence is TGTGCCAGCAGTCCCCCGGGACAGGGGGATTCCGAGCAGTACTTC. It translates to CASSPPGQGDSEQYF.

Only one count was recorded for this clone. This sample includes further DNA sequences coding for the same CDR3. The chain couples TRBV5-6 to TRBJ1-2, with no clear D. V lost 0 bases to trimming and J lost 4 bases, with 4 bases between them. This CDR3 spans 12 amino acids. The V gene's germline CDR1 is SGHDT and CDR2 YYEEEE. CDR3 region: CASSLGTYGYTF. CDR3 nucleotides: TGTGCCAGCAGCTTGGGGACCTATGGCTACACCTTC.

This chain joins TRBV7-8 and TRBJ1-1; TRBD1 might be the D (5 bases). The V gene's germline CDR1 is SGHVS and CDR2 FQNEAQ. There are 16 residues in the CDR3. V lost 1 base, J lost 1 base, and 13 bases lay in between. The CDR3 spells CASSLGIGTRNTEAFF. CDR3 bases: TGTGCCAGCAGCTTAGGAATCGGGACTAGGAACACTGAAGCTTTCTTT.

V is TRBV6-5 and J is TRBJ2-7; TRBD2 agrees at 10 bases. The trim removed 7 bases at V and 2 bases at J, leaving 8 bases unmatched. This CDR3 is 15 amino acids long. CDR1 is MNHEY and CDR2 is SVGAGI in the germline V gene. CDR3 sequence (DNA): TGTGCCAGCACTCCCGTAGCGGGAGGAACCTACGAGCAGTACTTC. Amino acids: CASTPVAGGTYEQYF.

V gene TRBV2 combines with J gene TRBJ1-3; TRBD1 agrees at 7 bases. Germline CDR1 and CDR2: SNHLY and FYNNEI. V shed 0 bases and J 4 bases; nucleotides not matched to a gene: 6. CDR3 length: 16 residues. The CDR3 coding sequence is TGTGCCAGCAGTGAAGCCACAGGGGAGGCCGGAAACACCATATATTTT. Its protein is CASSEATGEAGNTIYF. The whole variable domain, remainder taken from reference TRBV2 and TRBJ1-3, is EPEVTQTPSHQVTQMGQEVILRCVPISNHLYFYWYRQILGQKVEFLVSFYNNEISEKSEIFDDQFSVERPDGSNFTLKIRSTKLEDSAMYFCASSEATGEAGNTIYFGEGSWLTVV.

The V call is TRBV7-2, the J call TRBJ2-3, with a tentative D call TRBD2 (6 bases). The CDR3 is 16 amino acids. Looked up from germline, CDR1 is SGHTA and CDR2 is FQGNSA. V lost 4 bases to trimming and J lost 0 bases, with 14 bases between them. The CDR3 coding sequence is TGTGCCAGCAGCTCCCCGGGGGAGGCCAGCACAGATACGCAGTATTTT. The encoded protein is CASSSPGEASTDTQYF.